This T cell receptor (beta chain) appears in the sequencing data of a study of shared clonotypes between healthy human individuals. Data came from immunoSEQ multiplex PCR; TCRdb stores just in-frame clones and leaves some out. The table records approximately 320,000 clones, around 74% of them present only once. The length of the CDR3 is 15 residues. V was pared by 4 bases and J by 2 bases, with 6 bases of the junction left unmatched. In germline, CDR1 is KGHSH, CDR2 LQKENI. This chain connects TRBV18 to TRBJ1-1, with TRBD1 identical over 8 bases. The sample taken for sequencing was memory CD4+ T cells sorted from blood. Subset here: CD45RA-negative fraction. The receptor was isolated from a man aged 25 to 45 in good health. The CDR3 DNA follows: TGTGCCAGCTCACACAGGGACAGGATCAACACTGAAGCTTTCTTT. Residues: CASSHRDRINTEAFF.